Listed below are T cell receptor beta chains from one sample, sequenced in a study of beta chain features in type 1 diabetes. The table came from immunoSEQ multiplex PCR; TCRdb's copy has only in-frame clones and leaves some out. This sample has under 400,000 clones, with about 12% found just once. Material for sequencing was naive CD4+ T cells from blood. The source of these receptors is a man aged 18 to 30 in good health. The CDR3 runs from the conserved cysteine through the conserved F or W. The D gene is left open where the match is weak. Size is omitted from some rows. Given values are once, few, many or a class for expanded clones.

TRBV25-1	TRBJ2-6	TRBD1	NA	TGTGCCAGCGAATCCACAGGGGGTGGTGGGGCCAACGTCCTGACTTTC	CASESTGGGGANVLTF
TRBV7-9	TRBJ1-1	NA	NA	TGTGCCAGCAGCCTACGGCGGGGGGGCCGAACTTCGGAAGCTTTCTTT	CASSLRRGGRTSEAFF
TRBV5-1	TRBJ2-3	NA	NA	TGCGCCAGCAGCGAACCTACTGCGGCGGATACGCAGTATTTT	CASSEPTAADTQYF
TRBV7-9	TRBJ2-7	NA	NA	TGTGCCAGCAGCTTAGCGCGCGGCTCCTACGAGCAGTACTTC	CASSLARGSYEQYF
TRBV11-3	TRBJ1-1	NA	few	TGTGCCAGCAGCTTAGTGCAGGGAAGGTGGGTAGGGAACACTGAAGCTTTCTTT	CASSLVQGRWVGNTEAFF
TRBV19	TRBJ2-1	TRBD2	few	TGTGCCAGTAGATGGGGTGCGGGAGGGGGCTCCTACAATGAGCAGTTCTTC	CASRWGAGGGSYNEQFF
TRBV7-2	TRBJ2-7	NA	few	TGTGCCAGCAGCTTAGAAAGCCAGCGGATCTACGAGCAGTACTTC	CASSLESQRIYEQYF
TRBV4-3	TRBJ2-5	TRBD2	few	TGCGCCAGCAGCCAGACCGGGACTAGCGGGGGGATCCAGTACTTC	CASSQTGTSGGIQYF
TRBV4-1	TRBJ1-1	NA	few	TGCGCCAGCAGCCAAGATTGGGAGGCGTTGGCTTTCTTT	CASSQDWEALAFF
TRBV5-4	TRBJ2-4	NA	NA	TGTGCCAGCAGTACAGGGCTCCTTATAGCCAAAAACATTCAGTACTTC	CASSTGLLIAKNIQYF
TRBV29-1	TRBJ1-2	NA	NA	TGCAGCGTTGACCCGAGGGGGTATGGCTACACCTTC	CSVDPRGYGYTF
TRBV6-6	TRBJ2-7	TRBD1	NA	TGTGCCACAGGACAGGGGAACGAGCAGTACTTC	CATGQGNEQYF
TRBV15	TRBJ1-5	TRBD1	few	TGTGCCACCTCTGGGACAGACAGACACCAAGTTAATAGCAATCAGCCCCAGCATTTT	CATSGTDRHQVNSNQPQHF
TRBV5-1	TRBJ2-7	TRBD1	few	TGCGCCAGCAGCTTGGACAGGGGGCGCACCGAGCAGTACTTC	CASSLDRGRTEQYF
TRBV30	TRBJ1-2	NA	NA	TGTGCCTGGAGTCCCCCGACAACTAACTATGGCTACACCTTC	CAWSPPTTNYGYTF